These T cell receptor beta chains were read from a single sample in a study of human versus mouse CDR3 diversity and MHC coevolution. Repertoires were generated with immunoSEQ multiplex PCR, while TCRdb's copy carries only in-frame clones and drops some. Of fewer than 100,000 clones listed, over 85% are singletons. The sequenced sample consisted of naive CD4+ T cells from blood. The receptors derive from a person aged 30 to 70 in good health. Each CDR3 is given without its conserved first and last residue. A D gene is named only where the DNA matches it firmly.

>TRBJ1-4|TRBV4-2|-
ASSQEGNLATNEKLF
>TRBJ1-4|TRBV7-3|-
ASSRGPAETNEKLF
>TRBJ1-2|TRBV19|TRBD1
ASSTLTGPYYGYT
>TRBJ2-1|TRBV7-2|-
ASSRTGYEQF
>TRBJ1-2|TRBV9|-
ASSVDPSGQNYGYT
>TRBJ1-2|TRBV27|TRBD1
ASTIRGQGANYGYT
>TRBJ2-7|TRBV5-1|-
ASSFLVGPTYEQY
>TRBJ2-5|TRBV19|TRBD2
ASSIEGELAGVETQY
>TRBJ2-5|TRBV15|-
ATSRGQYLETQY
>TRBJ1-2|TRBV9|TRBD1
ASSVEPGGYGYT
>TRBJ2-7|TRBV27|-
ASRPSQGFGGNEQY
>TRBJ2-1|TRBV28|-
ASNLGGSSYNEQF
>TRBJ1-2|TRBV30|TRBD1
AWSEGQGGGYT
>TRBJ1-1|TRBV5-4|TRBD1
ASSLGGQGIGTEAF
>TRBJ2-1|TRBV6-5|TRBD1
ASNYWGQRDNEQF
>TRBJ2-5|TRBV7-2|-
ASSWALDSQETQY
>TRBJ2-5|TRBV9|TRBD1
ASSKGQQETQY
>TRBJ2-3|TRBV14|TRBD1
ASSDRVSLDTQY
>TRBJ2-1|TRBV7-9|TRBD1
ASSPGTEFSYNEQF
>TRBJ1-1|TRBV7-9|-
ASSLAENTEAF
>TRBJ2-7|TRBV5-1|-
ASSLELAVYNEQY
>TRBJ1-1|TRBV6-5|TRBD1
ASSYDRVFAEAF
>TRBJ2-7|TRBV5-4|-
ASSFDSGLQY
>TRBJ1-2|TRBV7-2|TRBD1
ASSAYRGPFYGYT
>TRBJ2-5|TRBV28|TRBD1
ASSHGTGGETQY
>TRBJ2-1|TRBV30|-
AWSPHRAAEQF
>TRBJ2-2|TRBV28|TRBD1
ASRRTGGTGELF
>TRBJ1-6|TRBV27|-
ASSLTLNSPLH
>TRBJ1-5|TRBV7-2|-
ASSLGIGRDNQPQH
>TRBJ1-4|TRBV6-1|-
ASSSPRIANEKLF
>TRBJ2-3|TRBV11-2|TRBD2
ASSLDPPGGTSVTDTQY
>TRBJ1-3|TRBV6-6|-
ASSDPLLRNTIY
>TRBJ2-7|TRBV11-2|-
ASSPRQRYTSSYEQY
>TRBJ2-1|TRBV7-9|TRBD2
ASSLGNLAGGLAEQF
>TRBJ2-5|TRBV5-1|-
ASSLGTHQETQY
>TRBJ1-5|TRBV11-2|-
ASSYATGIDQPQH
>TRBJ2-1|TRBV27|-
ASSLGEEPYNEQF
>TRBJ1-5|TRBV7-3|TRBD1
ASSLTGTGNQPQH
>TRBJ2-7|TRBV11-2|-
ASSLGGAAQY
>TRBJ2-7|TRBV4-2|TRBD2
ASSQTSSGRAEQY
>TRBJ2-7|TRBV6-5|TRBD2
ASSYSAGGTGEEQY
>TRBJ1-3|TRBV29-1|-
SADRDSGNTIY
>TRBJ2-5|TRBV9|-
ASSVGGGAETQY
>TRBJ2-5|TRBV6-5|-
ASRNDRPPRETQY
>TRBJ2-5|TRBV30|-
AWSPGTLTGETQY
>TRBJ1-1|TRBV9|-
ASSVQGLSEAF
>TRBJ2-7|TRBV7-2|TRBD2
ASSLATSGVPYEQY
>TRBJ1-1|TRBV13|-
ASSSGTSTLNAF
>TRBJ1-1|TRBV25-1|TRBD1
ASSERGTGDTEAF
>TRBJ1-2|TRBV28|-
ASRRTVYGYT
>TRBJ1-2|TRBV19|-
ASRLGGYGYT
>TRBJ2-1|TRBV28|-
ASSPPFRIYNEQF